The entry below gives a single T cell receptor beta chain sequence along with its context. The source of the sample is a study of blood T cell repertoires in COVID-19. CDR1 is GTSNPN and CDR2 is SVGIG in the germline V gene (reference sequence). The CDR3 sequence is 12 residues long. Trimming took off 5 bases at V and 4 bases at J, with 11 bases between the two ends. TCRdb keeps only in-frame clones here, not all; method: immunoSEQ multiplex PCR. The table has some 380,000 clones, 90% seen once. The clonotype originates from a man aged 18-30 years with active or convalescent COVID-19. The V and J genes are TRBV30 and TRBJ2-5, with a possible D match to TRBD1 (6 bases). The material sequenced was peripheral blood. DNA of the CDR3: TGTGCCTGGGGGACATCCCGAGAGACCCAGTACTTC. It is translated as CAWGTSRETQYF. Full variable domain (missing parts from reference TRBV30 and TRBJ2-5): SQTIHQWPATLVQPVGSPLSLECTVEGTSNPNLYWYRQAAGRGLQLLFYSVGIGQISSEVPQNLSASRPQDRQFILSSKKLLLSDSGFYLCAWGTSRETQYFGPGTRLLVL.